This is a list of T cell receptor beta chains from one sample in a study of cytomegalovirus exposure and HLA in healthy donors. Data came from immunoSEQ multiplex PCR; TCRdb stores just in-frame clones and leaves some out. The sample lists roughly 160,000 clones; roughly 84% were seen once. Sequenced: PBMCs. These receptors were taken from a boy aged 2 to 10 in good health and CMV-seronegative. Both conserved end residues are part of each CDR3. Fields, in order: clone size, J gene, D gene, V gene, CDR3 protein, CDR3 DNA. D genes are given only for firm matches. Rows give clone size only sometimes, using once, few, many, or a class for an expanded clone.

clone size: NA
J gene: TRBJ2-3
D gene: TRBD1
V gene: TRBV4-1
CDR3 protein: CASARTGGSDTQYF
CDR3 DNA: TGCGCCAGCGCACGGACAGGGGGCTCAGATACGCAGTATTTT

clone size: NA
J gene: TRBJ2-1
D gene: TRBD2
V gene: TRBV2
CDR3 protein: CASNPAGLAGGMVFGEQFF
CDR3 DNA: TGTGCCAGCAATCCCGCGGGACTAGCGGGAGGTATGGTATTTGGTGAGCAGTTCTTC

clone size: NA
J gene: TRBJ1-1
D gene: NA
V gene: TRBV7-9
CDR3 protein: CASSLSGVYTEAFF
CDR3 DNA: TGTGCCAGCAGCTTGTCAGGGGTGTACACTGAAGCTTTCTTT

clone size: NA
J gene: TRBJ2-3
D gene: NA
V gene: TRBV4-2
CDR3 protein: CAGSLDSSGTDTQYF
CDR3 DNA: TGTGCCGGCAGCCTCGACAGTTCGGGTACAGATACGCAGTATTTT

clone size: NA
J gene: TRBJ1-4
D gene: TRBD1
V gene: TRBV29-1
CDR3 protein: CSVGQGSREKLFF
CDR3 DNA: TGCAGCGTTGGACAGGGGAGTCGGGAAAAACTGTTTTTT

clone size: NA
J gene: TRBJ2-1
D gene: NA
V gene: TRBV7-8
CDR3 protein: CASSLEGGSYNEQFF
CDR3 DNA: TGTGCCAGCAGCTTAGAAGGCGGGTCGTACAATGAGCAGTTCTTC

clone size: once
J gene: TRBJ2-7
D gene: NA
V gene: TRBV25-1
CDR3 protein: CATRSRVTDEQYF
CDR3 DNA: TGTGCCACACGGAGCAGGGTAACAGACGAGCAGTACTTC

clone size: NA
J gene: TRBJ2-7
D gene: TRBD2
V gene: TRBV5-1
CDR3 protein: CASSLTSGSYEQYF
CDR3 DNA: TGCGCCAGCAGCTTGACTAGCGGGAGTTACGAGCAGTACTTC

clone size: NA
J gene: TRBJ2-5
D gene: NA
V gene: TRBV4-2
CDR3 protein: CASSQAHGGDQETQYF
CDR3 DNA: TGTGCCAGCAGCCAGGCCCATGGCGGGGACCAAGAGACCCAGTACTTC

clone size: NA
J gene: TRBJ2-2
D gene: TRBD1
V gene: TRBV5-4
CDR3 protein: CASSLDRGPVTGELFF
CDR3 DNA: TGTGCCAGCAGTTTAGACAGGGGGCCGGTCACCGGGGAGCTGTTTTTT

clone size: NA
J gene: TRBJ2-1
D gene: TRBD2
V gene: TRBV27
CDR3 protein: CASTRAGAPHEQFF
CDR3 DNA: TGTGCCAGCACAAGAGCGGGAGCCCCTCATGAGCAGTTCTTC

clone size: NA
J gene: TRBJ1-3
D gene: TRBD1
V gene: TRBV19
CDR3 protein: CASSIVRGRAGNTIYF
CDR3 DNA: TGTGCCAGTAGTATAGTGAGGGGGCGCGCTGGAAACACCATATATTTT

clone size: NA
J gene: TRBJ2-5
D gene: NA
V gene: TRBV10-3
CDR3 protein: CAISEQQQETQYF
CDR3 DNA: TGTGCCATCAGTGAGCAACAACAAGAGACCCAGTACTTC

clone size: NA
J gene: TRBJ1-4
D gene: NA
V gene: TRBV5-8
CDR3 protein: CASSPSPGDLGRTNEKLFF
CDR3 DNA: TGTGCCAGCAGCCCGAGCCCAGGGGATTTGGGGCGGACTAATGAAAAACTGTTTTTT

clone size: NA
J gene: TRBJ1-2
D gene: TRBD1
V gene: TRBV5-1
CDR3 protein: CASSWETGSNYGYTF
CDR3 DNA: TGCGCCAGCAGCTGGGAGACAGGGTCTAACTATGGCTACACCTTC

clone size: NA
J gene: TRBJ2-2
D gene: NA
V gene: TRBV4-1
CDR3 protein: CASSQVERNTGELFF
CDR3 DNA: TGCGCCAGCAGCCAAGTAGAGAGGAACACCGGGGAGCTGTTTTTT

clone size: NA
J gene: TRBJ2-2
D gene: NA
V gene: TRBV11-2
CDR3 protein: CASSRLLTATGELFF
CDR3 DNA: TGTGCCAGCAGCAGACTCCTAACTGCCACCGGGGAGCTGTTTTTT